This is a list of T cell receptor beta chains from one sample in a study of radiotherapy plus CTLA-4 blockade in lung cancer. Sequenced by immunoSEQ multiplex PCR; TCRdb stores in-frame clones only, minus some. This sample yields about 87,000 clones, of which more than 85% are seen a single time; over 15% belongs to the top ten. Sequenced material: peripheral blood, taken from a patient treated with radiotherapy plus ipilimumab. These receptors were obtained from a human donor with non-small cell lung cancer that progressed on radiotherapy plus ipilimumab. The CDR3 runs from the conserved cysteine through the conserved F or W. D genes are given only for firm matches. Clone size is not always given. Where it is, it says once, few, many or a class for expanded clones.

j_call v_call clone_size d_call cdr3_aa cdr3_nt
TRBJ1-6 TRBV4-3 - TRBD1 CASSQETGFSSYNSPLHF TGCGCCAGCAGCCAAGAGACAGGGTTTAGCTCCTATAATTCACCCCTCCACTTT
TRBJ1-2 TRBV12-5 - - CASGQQGVYGYTF TGTGCTAGTGGTCAACAGGGAGTCTATGGCTACACCTTC
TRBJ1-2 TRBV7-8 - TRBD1 CASSSTGGGIYGYTF TGTGCCAGCAGCAGCACAGGGGGGGGGATCTATGGCTACACCTTC
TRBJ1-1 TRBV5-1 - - CASSPTGQAGAEAFF TGCGCCAGCAGCCCCACCGGGCAGGCGGGGGCTGAAGCTTTCTTT
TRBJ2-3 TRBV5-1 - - CASSLAGDTQYF TGCGCCAGCAGCTTGGCTGGTGATACGCAGTATTTT
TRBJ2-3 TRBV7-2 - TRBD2 CASSMWRGGTPDTQYF TGTGCCAGCAGCATGTGGCGGGGGGGCACCCCAGATACGCAGTATTTT
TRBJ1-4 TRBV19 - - CASTPQGGGEKLFF TGTGCCAGTACCCCACAGGGCGGAGGAGAAAAACTGTTTTTT
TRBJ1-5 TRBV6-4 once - CASRTQGRVNQPQHF TGTGCCAGCAGGACTCAGGGGAGGGTCAATCAGCCCCAGCATTTT
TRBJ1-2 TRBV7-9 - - CASSLDRLNGYTF TGTGCCAGCAGCTTAGATCGGTTAAATGGCTACACCTTC
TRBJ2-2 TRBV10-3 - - CAISGAPGELFF TGTGCCATCAGCGGGGCCCCCGGGGAGCTGTTTTTT
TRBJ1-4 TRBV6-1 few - CASSEVALANEKLFF TGTGCCAGCAGTGAAGTAGCGTTGGCTAATGAAAAACTGTTTTTT
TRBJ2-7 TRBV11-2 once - CASSYPSYEQYF TGTGCCAGCAGTTATCCCAGCTACGAGCAGTACTTC
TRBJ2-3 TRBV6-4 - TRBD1 CASSPLGRGLPDTQYF TGTGCCAGCAGCCCTTTGGGCAGGGGGCTGCCAGATACGCAGTATTTT
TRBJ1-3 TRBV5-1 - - CASSLDGGTGNTIYF TGCGCCAGCAGCTTGGATGGGGGAACTGGAAACACCATATATTTT
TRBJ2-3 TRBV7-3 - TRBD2 CASSVTSGATDTQYF TGTGCCAGCAGCGTGACTAGCGGGGCCACAGATACGCAGTATTTT
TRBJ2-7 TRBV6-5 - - CASSYGGTVYEQYF TGTGCCAGCAGTTACGGGGGGACAGTCTACGAGCAGTACTTC
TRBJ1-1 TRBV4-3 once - CASSQDSGPSAGGGTEAFF TGCGCCAGCAGCCAAGATTCGGGGCCTTCAGCGGGCGGGGGGACTGAAGCTTTCTTT
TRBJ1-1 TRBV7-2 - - CASSRYKANTEAFF TGTGCCAGCAGCAGGTACAAGGCGAACACTGAAGCTTTCTTT
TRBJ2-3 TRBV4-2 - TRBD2 CASSQDWTSGVDTQYF TGTGCCAGCAGCCAAGATTGGACTAGCGGTGTAGATACGCAGTATTTT
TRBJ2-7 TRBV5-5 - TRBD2 CASSFRLAGVVHEQYF TGTGCCAGCAGCTTTCGACTAGCGGGAGTTGTCCACGAGCAGTACTTC
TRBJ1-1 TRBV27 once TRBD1 CASTGGFGSEAFF TGTGCCAGCACAGGGGGCTTTGGTTCTGAAGCTTTCTTT
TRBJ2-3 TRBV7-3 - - CASSLIRDPNTDTQYF TGTGCCAGCAGCTTAATCCGGGACCCCAACACAGATACGCAGTATTTT
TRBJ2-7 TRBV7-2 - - CASSLLGREQYF TGTGCCAGCAGCTTATTAGGGCGCGAGCAGTACTTC
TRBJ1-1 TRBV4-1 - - CASSQDPGPPAGTEAFF TGCGCCAGCAGCCAAGATCCAGGGCCACCCGCGGGCACTGAAGCTTTCTTT
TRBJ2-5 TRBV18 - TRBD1 CASSQGTAQETQYF TGTGCCAGCTCACAAGGGACAGCTCAAGAGACCCAGTACTTC
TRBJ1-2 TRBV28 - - CASSSLTENYGYTF TGTGCCAGCAGTTCCCTGACAGAAAACTATGGCTACACCTTC
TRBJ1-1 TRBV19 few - CASSMERTEAFF TGTGCCAGTAGTATGGAGCGGACTGAAGCTTTCTTT
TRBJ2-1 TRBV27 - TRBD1 CASTDPGQGNEQFF TGTGCCAGTACGGATCCGGGACAGGGCAATGAGCAGTTCTTC
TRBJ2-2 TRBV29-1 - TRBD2 CSAVRGSNTGELFF TGCAGCGCCGTGCGGGGGTCGAACACCGGGGAGCTGTTTTTT
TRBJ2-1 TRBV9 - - CASSVEIGLRVEQFF TGTGCCAGCAGCGTAGAGATAGGATTGCGGGTTGAGCAGTTCTTC
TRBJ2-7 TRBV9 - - CASRGTGPEQYF TGTGCCAGCAGGGGAACAGGGCCCGAGCAGTACTTC
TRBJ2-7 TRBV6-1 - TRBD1 CASSEADGTERLWEQYF TGTGCCAGCAGTGAAGCGGATGGGACAGAACGCTTGTGGGAGCAGTACTTC
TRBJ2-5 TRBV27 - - CASSPPETQYF TGTGCCAGCAGTCCCCCAGAGACCCAGTACTTC
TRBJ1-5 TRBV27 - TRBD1 CASSPQGIGGNQPQHF TGTGCCAGCAGTCCACAGGGGATCGGGGGCAATCAGCCCCAGCATTTT
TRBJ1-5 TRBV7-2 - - CASSSTTTGHQPQHF TGTGCCAGCAGCTCGACCACCACCGGCCATCAGCCCCAGCATTTT
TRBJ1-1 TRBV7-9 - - CASSVLSDRSTEAFF TGTGCCAGCAGCGTGCTCAGTGACAGGAGTACTGAAGCTTTCTTT
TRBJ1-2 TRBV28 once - CASSLGHGYTF TGTGCCAGCAGTTTGGGGCATGGCTACACCTTC
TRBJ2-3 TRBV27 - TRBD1 CASSPRTGVHPDTQYF TGTGCCAGCAGCCCGCGGACAGGGGTTCATCCAGATACGCAGTATTTT
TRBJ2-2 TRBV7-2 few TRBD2 CASSLTSGSGTGELFF TGTGCCAGCAGCCTTACTAGCGGGAGTGGAACCGGGGAGCTGTTTTTT
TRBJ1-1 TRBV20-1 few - CSAGWAEAFF TGCAGTGCGGGTTGGGCTGAAGCTTTCTTT
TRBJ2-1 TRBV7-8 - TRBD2 CASCPTSGRGVYNEQFF TGTGCCAGCTGCCCGACTAGCGGGAGGGGAGTTTACAATGAGCAGTTCTTC
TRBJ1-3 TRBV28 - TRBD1 CASSLGRWGQGGNTIYF TGTGCCAGCAGTTTAGGGAGGTGGGGACAGGGTGGAAACACCATATATTTT
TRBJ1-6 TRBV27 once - CASSWSPENSPLHF TGTGCCAGCAGTTGGAGTCCAGAGAATTCACCCCTCCACTTT
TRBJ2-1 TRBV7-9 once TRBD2 CASSEGLASSYNEQFF TGTGCCAGCAGCGAGGGACTAGCGAGCTCCTACAATGAGCAGTTCTTC
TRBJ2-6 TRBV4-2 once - CASSQERTAFSGANVLTF TGTGCCAGCAGCCAAGAACGGACAGCCTTTTCTGGGGCCAACGTCCTGACTTTC
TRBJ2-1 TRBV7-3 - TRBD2 CASSYGGTSGTNEQFF TGTGCCAGCAGCTACGGGGGGACTAGCGGGACAAATGAGCAGTTCTTC
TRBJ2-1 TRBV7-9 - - CASSLASRGASSSYNEQFF TGTGCCAGCAGCTTAGCGTCTCGGGGGGCCTCCTCCTCCTACAATGAGCAGTTCTTC
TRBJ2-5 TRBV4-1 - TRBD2 CASSEGLAGGQETQYF TGCGCCAGCAGCGAGGGACTAGCGGGGGGGCAAGAGACCCAGTACTTC
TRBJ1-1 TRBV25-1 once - CASRRGNTEAFF TGTGCCAGTCGTAGAGGGAACACTGAAGCTTTCTTT
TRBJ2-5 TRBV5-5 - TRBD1 CASSLLGQGGETQYF TGTGCCAGCAGCTTGCTGGGACAGGGTGGAGAGACCCAGTACTTC
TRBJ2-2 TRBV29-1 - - CSVPMSGETGELFF TGCAGCGTCCCAATGTCTGGAGAAACCGGGGAGCTGTTTTTT
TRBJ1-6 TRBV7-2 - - CASSSGDNLNSPLHF TGTGCCAGCAGCTCGGGGGACAATTTAAATTCACCCCTCCACTTT
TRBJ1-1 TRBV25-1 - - CASSPGTPNTEAFF TGTGCCAGCAGCCCCGGGACACCGAACACTGAAGCTTTCTTT
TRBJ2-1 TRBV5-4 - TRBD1 CASTLLSRGQGYNEQFF TGTGCCAGCACCCTCCTATCCCGGGGACAGGGCTACAATGAGCAGTTCTTC
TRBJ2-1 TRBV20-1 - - CSAMGEVEQFF TGCAGTGCTATGGGGGAGGTTGAGCAGTTCTTC
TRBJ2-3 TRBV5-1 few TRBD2 CASSLALAGGQSSTDTQYF TGCGCCAGCAGCTTGGCGCTAGCGGGGGGGCAATCTAGCACAGATACGCAGTATTTT